The 18 T cell receptor beta chains presented below share a single source sample, sequenced in a study of cytomegalovirus exposure and HLA in healthy donors. The data were produced by immunoSEQ multiplex PCR, yet TCRdb's version contains in-frame clones alone and is incomplete. The top ten clones hold around 7% of a sample with approximately 190,000 clones, roughly 80% of them seen once. Material for sequencing was PBMCs. These receptors originate from a man between 18 and 29 years old in good health and CMV-seropositive.

As regards this clone: This sample includes further DNA sequences coding for the same CDR3. The V gene is TRBV6-1, the J gene TRBJ1-5; possibly TRBD1 for D (5 bases). CDR1 MNHNS and CDR2 SASEGT come from the germline V gene. Trimming removed 6 bases from V and 0 bases from J, with 12 bases in between. The length of the CDR3 is 15 residues. The CDR3 protein is CASSGGTDSNQPQHF. CDR3 DNA: TGTGCCAGCAGCGGCGGGACGGATAGCAATCAGCCCCAGCATTTT.

The chain is built from TRBV13 and TRBJ2-5; weak D call: TRBD1 (7 bases). V was cut by 3 bases and J by 10 bases, with 18 bases left in between. The CDR3 runs to 14 residues. The germline CDR1 and CDR2 sequences are PRHDT and FYEKMQ (reference sequence). CDR3 sequence (DNA): TGTGCCAGCAGCTTTTTCGGGGGACAGAGTAGCCAGTACTTC. This gives the protein CASSFFGGQSSQYF.

The table lists this clone with a count of one. The chain carries TRBV2 and TRBJ1-1, with no clear D. Germline lookup yields CDR1 SNHLY and CDR2 FYNNEI. CDR3 length equals 11 residues. V lost 4 bases and J lost 4, with 4 bases in between. CDR3 in amino acids: CASSAVTEAFF. CDR3 in DNA: TGTGCCAGCAGTGCTGTCACTGAAGCTTTCTTT.

The table lists this clone with a few counts. The rearrangement links TRBV9 to TRBJ1-5; the D is unclear. The V and J ends lost 4 bases and 3 bases respectively, with 11 bases between them. The length of the CDR3 is 14 residues. Germline assignment: CDR1 SGDLS and CDR2 YYNGEE. DNA for the CDR3: TGTGCCAGCAGCCCATCCCATCACAATCAGCCCCAGCATTTT. Translating gives CASSPSHHNQPQHF.

In DNA, the CDR3 is TGCGCCAGCAGCCAAGTAGAGAATGAAAAACTGTTTTTT. Protein sequence: CASSQVENEKLFF. The rearrangement uses TRBV4-1 and TRBJ1-4; no reliable D call. CDR1 and CDR2 from the germline V gene are MGHRA and YSYEKL. Trimming cost V 1 base and J 5 bases, with 5 bases left between them. The length of the CDR3 is 13 residues.

Here the CDR3 DNA reads TGTGCCACCAGCAGAGATCCGAACAAGAACACTGAAGCTTTCTTT. Translating gives CATSRDPNKNTEAFF. This sequence joins TRBV15 and TRBJ1-1; D ambiguous. The CDR3 totals 15 residues. V lost 0 bases and J lost 1, with 9 bases in between. Looked up from germline, CDR1 is LNHNV and CDR2 is YYDKDF (reference sequence).

J is TRBJ1-1 and V is TRBV6-1; no reliable D call. Trimming shortened V by 5 bases and J by 0 bases, and 10 bases separated the two germline ends. Per the germline V gene, CDR1 is MNHNS and CDR2 is SASEGT. This CDR3 has 14 amino acids. CDR3 DNA: TGTGCCAGCAGTCTACAGAGGGTGAACACTGAAGCTTTCTTT. Amino acids: CASSLQRVNTEAFF.

The rearrangement uses TRBV30 and TRBJ1-5; possible D gene TRBD1, 5 bases. The V gene lost 5 bases and the J gene lost 3 bases, with 11 bases spanning the gap. Germline V gene sequence: CDR1 GTSNPN, CDR2 SVGIG (reference sequence). This CDR3 is built from 13 residues. The CDR3 DNA sequence: TGTGCCTGGGCCAGGGCGATCAATCAGCCCCAGCATTTT. It codes for CAWARAINQPQHF.

CDR3 sequence (DNA): TGTGCCAGCAGTTTCCATCAGGGGGACTCTGGAAACACCATATATTTT. It codes for CASSFHQGDSGNTIYF. The V call is TRBV6-5, the J call TRBJ1-3; TRBD1 aligns across 7 bases. The CDR3 is 16 amino acids. V shed 4 bases and J 0 bases; nucleotides not matched to a gene: 6. Germline CDR1 MNHEY, CDR2 SVGAGI.

V usage is TRBV19 and J usage is TRBJ2-7; 16 nucleotides line up with TRBD2. The germline V gene has CDR1 LNHDA and CDR2 SQIVND (reference sequence). This CDR3 is built from 18 residues. The V segment lost 3 bases and the J segment 7 bases; nucleotides outside the gene matches: 12. CDR3 coding DNA: TGTGCCAGTAGTATGAAGGGACTAGCGGGAGGGCCCTCGGGGGAGCAGTACTTC. As protein: CASSMKGLAGGPSGEQYF.

The V and J genes are TRBV2 and TRBJ1-5, with D maybe TRBD1 (6 bases). Deletions cut 6 bases from V and 2 bases from J, with 11 bases between. The CDR3 runs to 14 residues. Germline V gene sequence: CDR1 SNHLY, CDR2 FYNNEI. CDR3 DNA: TGTGCCAGCAGGCCTAACAGGGGCAATCAGCCCCAGCATTTT. Encoded protein: CASRPNRGNQPQHF.

The chain has TRBV7-9 and TRBJ2-1; D not certain. Germline CDR1 reads SEHNR; CDR2 reads FQNEAQ (reference sequence). This CDR3 comprises 16 residues. V shed 6 bases and J shed 5 bases, with 20 bases lying between them. The CDR3 DNA reads as TGTGCCAGCAGGAGTCCCACCAGACTCCTTGACAATGAGCAGTTCTTC. Its translation: CASRSPTRLLDNEQFF.

The V call is TRBV9, the J call TRBJ1-3; D not certain. Trimming took off 4 bases at V and 0 bases at J, with 14 bases between the two ends. The germline gives CDR1 SGDLS, CDR2 YYNGEE. The length of the CDR3 is 16 residues. The CDR3 spells CASSSPGRYSGNTIYF. CDR3 DNA: TGTGCCAGCAGCTCCCCGGGGAGGTACTCTGGAAACACCATATATTTT.

The table lists this clone with a few counts. The rearrangement uses TRBV5-1 and TRBJ1-1; a possible D gene is TRBD1 (6 bases). Germline V gene lookup returns CDR1 SGHRS and CDR2 YFSETQ. The V and J ends lost 2 bases and 3 bases respectively, with 17 bases between them. This CDR3 contains 16 residues. The CDR3 DNA reads as TGCGCCAGCAGCTTCACTGCGGGGGGCGCCGACACTGAAGCTTTCTTT. It codes for CASSFTAGGADTEAFF.

This clone was recorded a few times. The J gene is TRBJ2-1, the V gene TRBV27, with D possibly matching TRBD1 (5 bases). Germline V gene sequence: CDR1 MNHEY, CDR2 SMNVEV (reference sequence). The CDR3 covers 14 residues. Trimming pared 3 bases from V and 2 bases from J, leaving 8 bases between. DNA of the CDR3: TGTGCCAGCAGTTTGGGGCGAGCCTACAATGAGCAGTTCTTC. Translated, it gives CASSLGRAYNEQFF.

J is TRBJ2-2 and V is TRBV5-4; TRBD2 matches at 10 bases. CDR1 is SGHNT and CDR2 is YYREEE in the germline V gene (reference sequence). V shed 0 bases and J 1 base; nucleotides not matched to a gene: 3. This CDR3 is 17 amino acids long. This chain's CDR3 is CASSLGLAGVNTGELFF. In DNA form, the CDR3 reads TGTGCCAGCAGCTTGGGGCTAGCGGGAGTGAACACCGGGGAGCTGTTTTTT.

This sequence joins TRBV19 and TRBJ1-1, with D tentatively TRBD1 (6 bases). V dropped 5 bases and J dropped 1 base, with 11 bases sitting between them. Germline CDR1 LNHDA, CDR2 SQIVND (reference sequence). The CDR3 has 14 amino acids. CDR3 coding DNA: TGTGCCAGTAGTTACAGGGAGGGGAACACTGAAGCTTTCTTT. Amino acid sequence: CASSYREGNTEAFF.

The chain uses TRBV19 and TRBJ1-5; no clear D gene. The V gene's germline CDR1 is LNHDA and CDR2 SQIVND (reference sequence). This CDR3 is built from 15 residues. V was clipped by 5 bases and J by 0 bases, with 11 bases between them. In nucleotides, the CDR3 is TGTGCCAGTAGTTCGTCCACAGATAGCAATCAGCCCCAGCATTTT. Translation: CASSSSTDSNQPQHF.